One and the same sample provided the 11 T cell receptor beta chains below, sequenced in a study of cytomegalovirus exposure and HLA in healthy donors (TCRdb year 2017). Receptor libraries were prepared by the immunoSEQ multiplex PCR assay. For the multiplex PCR, a mixture combining 60 forward primers for TCR Vbeta segments and 13 reverse primers for TCR Jbeta segments was used. TCRdb obtained this table from immuneACCESS and retained in-frame rearrangements with V and J assigned. These tables miss some clones; where compared with another copy, unresolved V genes account for less than half of the shortfall, and the remainder is unexplained. Counted in this sample were roughly 200,000 clones; about four fifths of them appeared once. The ten largest clones add up to about 3.5% of the sample. Material for sequencing was PBMCs. These receptors were collected from a man aged 40-55 years in good health and CMV-seropositive.

The table lists this clone with a few counts. The chain uses TRBV6-1 and TRBJ2-2, with 9 bases identical to TRBD2. CDR1 is MNHNS, CDR2 SASEGT, per germline. The CDR3 length is 14 residues. The V gene end was trimmed by 7 bases and the J gene end by 7 bases; junction bases not matched to a gene: 7. The CDR3: CASTLAGAGGELFF. The CDR3 DNA reads as TGTGCCAGCACCTTAGCGGGAGCGGGCGGGGAGCTGTTTTTT.

Comments on this clone: Other DNA variants within this sample encode the same CDR3. V is TRBV9 and J is TRBJ2-1; 7 positions agree with TRBD2. J gave up 0 bases and V 0 bases, and 0 bases lay outside the gene matches. Germline V gives CDR1 SGDLS, CDR2 YYNGEE. The CDR3 length is 15 residues. CDR3 protein: CASSVAGGSYNEQFF. The CDR3 nucleotides are TGTGCCAGCAGCGTAGCGGGAGGCTCCTACAATGAGCAGTTCTTC.

This chain uses TRBV2 with TRBJ1-1; D is unclear. The V and J ends lost 6 bases and 2 bases respectively, with 13 bases between them. Germline CDR1 SNHLY, CDR2 FYNNEI. This CDR3 is 14 amino acids long. CDR3 region: CASRARTFNTEAFF. The CDR3 DNA reads as TGTGCCAGCAGAGCGCGAACTTTTAACACTGAAGCTTTCTTT.

The genes are TRBV18 and TRBJ1-5; no clear D. CDR1 and CDR2 (germline): KGHSH, LQKENI. The V end lost 2 bases, the J end lost 6 bases, and 5 bases lay between the germline ends. The CDR3 has 12 residues. DNA of the CDR3: TGTGCCAGCTCACCAGGGAGTCAGCCCCAGCATTTT. Its translation is CASSPGSQPQHF.

The chain combines TRBV7-3 with TRBJ2-3; D is possibly TRBD2 (5 bases). Looked up from germline, CDR1 is SGHTA and CDR2 is FQGTGA. V shed 1 base and J shed 0 bases, with 14 bases lying between them. This CDR3 is 17 amino acids long. CDR3 in DNA: TGTGCCAGCAGCTTAAGCCCGGGGAGCACTAGCACAGATACGCAGTATTTT. Amino acid sequence: CASSLSPGSTSTDTQYF.

The chain carries TRBV7-6 and TRBJ2-1; D is perhaps TRBD2 (7 bases). The CDR3 contains 16 residues. Trimming removed 5 bases at V and 7 bases at J, with 21 bases between. Germline V lookup: CDR1 SGHVS, CDR2 FNYEAQ. CDR3 residues: CASSQRRGGPLNEQFF. The CDR3 bases are TGTGCCAGCAGCCAGAGGAGGGGGGGCCCCCTTAATGAGCAGTTCTTC. Filled out from reference TRBV7-6 and TRBJ2-1, the complete variable domain reads GAGVSQSPRYKVTKRGQDVALRCDPISGHVSLYWYRQALGQGPEFLTYFNYEAQQDKSGLPNDRFSAERPEGSISTLTIQRTEQRDSAMYRCASSQRRGGPLNEQFFGPGTRLTVL.

The chain's CDR3 is CASSLGTSGISGQFF. As DNA, the CDR3 is TGTGCCAGCAGCTTAGGGACTAGCGGGATCTCAGGGCAGTTCTTC. The chain combines TRBV7-9 with TRBJ2-1; 12 bases are shared with TRBD2. The V and J ends lost 1 base and 12 bases, in that order; junction bases with no gene match: 7. The CDR3 contains 15 residues. In germline, CDR1 is SEHNR, CDR2 FQNEAQ (reference sequence).

V and J are TRBV9 and TRBJ2-6; TRBD1 matches at 11 bases. The CDR3 has 16 residues. Germline lookup yields CDR1 SGDLS and CDR2 YYNGEE. V was clipped by 3 bases and J by 2 bases; unmatched bases: 1. The DNA for the CDR3 is TGTGCCAGCAGCGGGACAGGGGGCGCTGGGGCCAACGTCCTGACTTTC. Encoded protein: CASSGTGGAGANVLTF.

The V gene is TRBV12-5, the J gene TRBJ2-1; D gene uncertain. Germline V gene data show CDR1 as LGHNT and CDR2 as FRNRAP. This CDR3 is 12 amino acids long. With 2 bases removed from V and 5 bases from J, the gap between germline ends came to 4 bases. The CDR3 nucleotides read TGTGCTAGTGGTTTGAGCGACAATGAGCAGTTCTTC. This sequence encodes CASGLSDNEQFF.

This rearrangement joins TRBV13 to TRBJ1-3; a weak D match, TRBD1 (6 bases). Trimming stripped 5 bases from V and 2 bases from J, with 16 bases between. This CDR3 is 16 amino acids long. Germline loops: CDR1 PRHDT, CDR2 FYEKMQ (reference sequence). The CDR3 reads CASSIQQGRAGNTIYF. CDR3 in DNA: TGTGCCAGCAGCATACAACAGGGTAGGGCTGGAAACACCATATATTTT.

V gene TRBV28 combines with J gene TRBJ1-5; TRBD1 matches at 9 bases. There are 12 residues in the CDR3. V was pared by 5 bases and J by 7 bases, with 0 bases of the junction left unmatched. CDR1 MDHEN and CDR2 SYDVKM come from the germline V gene. CDR3 region: CASSTGGQPQHF. The CDR3 nucleotides are TGTGCCAGCAGTACAGGGGGCCAGCCCCAGCATTTT.